The 27 T cell receptor beta chains in this list originate from one sample, sequenced in a study of blood T cell repertoires in COVID-19. The repertoire was sequenced with immunoSEQ multiplex PCR; TCRdb's copy has only in-frame clones and lacks some. This sample has a few hundred thousand clones, with around 89% found just once. Sample: peripheral blood. Receptors originate from a man younger than 30 who had recovered from COVID-19.

The chain employs TRBV15 and TRBJ2-7, with D perhaps matching TRBD1 (5 bases). Germline-derived CDR1 and CDR2 are LNHNV and YYDKDF (reference sequence). The CDR3 covers 15 residues. V gave up 0 bases and J gave up 4 bases, with 13 bases separating them. This CDR3 reads CATSRDPGLEYEQYF. In DNA, the CDR3 is TGTGCCACCAGCAGAGATCCAGGGCTGGAATACGAGCAGTACTTC.

The chain combines TRBV11-3 with TRBJ2-1, with TRBD1 matching over 7 bases. With 5 bases clipped from V and 6 bases from J, the junction kept 10 bases outside the gene matches. There are 15 residues in the CDR3. Germline V CDR1 and CDR2: SGHNT, YENEEA. CDR3 amino acids: CASSPRQGGGNEQFF. CDR3 DNA: TGTGCCAGCAGCCCCCGACAGGGTGGTGGCAATGAGCAGTTCTTC.

V usage is TRBV6-6 and J usage is TRBJ1-3; no definite D call. Germline CDR1 is MNHNY and CDR2 is SVGAGI (reference sequence). V lost 6 bases and J 2 bases, leaving 14 bases between the germline ends. The CDR3 has 15 residues. The CDR3 bases are TGTGCCAGCAGCTTCAGTGTGTTCCCTGGAAACACCATATATTTT. Its protein product is CASSFSVFPGNTIYF.

The chain has TRBV21-1 and TRBJ2-7; whether TRBD2, the table's D call, matches the DNA was not checked. TRBV21-1 is a listed pseudogene. CDR3 length: 17 amino acids. CDR3 region: CASSKARTSGSRDEQYF. CDR3 bases: TGTGCCAGCAGCAAAGCCAGGACTAGCGGGAGTAGGGACGAGCAGTACTTC.

The gene calls are TRBV10-2 and TRBJ1-2; D possibly corresponds to TRBD1 (5 bases). CDR1 and CDR2 (germline): WSHSY, SAAADI. The V and J ends lost 7 bases and 6 bases respectively, with 12 bases between them. CDR3 length: 12 residues. CDR3 region: CASNPGIDGYTF. Here the CDR3 DNA reads TGCGCCAGCAATCCAGGGATCGATGGCTACACCTTC.

The chain links TRBV27 to TRBJ2-7; 9 bases align to TRBD1. CDR1 and CDR2 (germline): MNHEY, SMNVEV (reference sequence). CDR3 length: 15 residues. Trimming took 3 bases from V and 3 from J; bases not matched to a gene: 6. The CDR3 loop reads CASSLIGTGFYEQYF. For the CDR3, the DNA is TGTGCCAGCAGTTTGATCGGGACAGGGTTCTACGAGCAGTACTTC.

The V and J genes are TRBV4-1 and TRBJ2-7; weak D call: TRBD1 (6 bases). The V and J ends lost 6 bases and 4 bases respectively, with 13 bases between them. This CDR3 spans 13 amino acids. Germline CDR1 MGHRA, CDR2 YSYEKL. The CDR3 sequence is CASRGGPSYEQYF. CDR3 DNA sequence: TGCGCCAGCAGAGGGGGACCCAGTTACGAGCAGTACTTC.

V and J are TRBV6-5 and TRBJ1-1; weak D call: TRBD1 (5 bases). Germline V gene data show CDR1 as MNHEY and CDR2 as SVGAGI. Trimming shortened V by 9 bases and J by 1 base, and 12 bases separated the two germline ends. CDR3 length: 13 amino acids. The CDR3 DNA sequence: TGTGCCAGTCCTAGACAGACGAACACTGAAGCTTTCTTT. Translating gives CASPRQTNTEAFF.

V and J are TRBV9 and TRBJ2-7; 7 bases agree with TRBD2. Trimming removed 3 bases from V and 2 bases from J; junction bases left unmatched: 17. This CDR3 has 18 amino acids. Germline values: CDR1 SGDLS, CDR2 YYNGEE. The CDR3 loop is CASSESGSVGGPPYEQYF. CDR3 sequence (DNA): TGTGCCAGCAGCGAGTCCGGGTCGGTGGGAGGGCCTCCCTACGAGCAGTACTTC.

Here the CDR3 reads CASSQEGWNSYNEQFF. In DNA, the CDR3 is TGCGCCAGCAGCCAAGAGGGCTGGAACTCCTACAATGAGCAGTTCTTC. The V and J genes are TRBV4-1 and TRBJ2-1; no clear D gene. Per the germline V gene, CDR1 is MGHRA and CDR2 is YSYEKL. This CDR3 has 16 amino acids. V was pared by 0 bases and J by 0 bases, with 9 bases between.

The chain combines TRBV19 with TRBJ2-3; 7 nucleotides match TRBD2. J gave up 2 bases and V 5 bases, and 10 bases lay outside the gene matches. The CDR3 runs 16 residues. The germline gives CDR1 LNHDA, CDR2 SQIVND (reference sequence). The CDR3 protein is CASSGDYNPNTDTQYF. CDR3 sequence (DNA): TGTGCCAGTAGTGGGGACTACAACCCCAACACAGATACGCAGTATTTT.

This clone has a single count. The genes are TRBV10-3 and TRBJ1-1, with D possibly TRBD1 on 5 matching bases. The CDR3 totals 13 residues. Germline V CDR1 and CDR2: ENHRY, SYGVKD. With 6 bases removed from V and 1 base from J, the gap between germline ends came to 9 bases. Written as DNA, the CDR3 is TGTGCCATCAGGGACACACAGAACACTGAAGCTTTCTTT. Translated, it gives CAIRDTQNTEAFF.

The chain uses TRBV9 and TRBJ2-7; 10 nucleotides agree with TRBD1. There are 14 residues in the CDR3. Germline-derived CDR1 and CDR2 are SGDLS and YYNGEE. With 4 bases clipped from V and 2 bases from J, the junction kept 3 bases outside the gene matches. Here the CDR3 DNA reads TGTGCCAGCAGCCCTGGACAGGGGGCCTACGAGCAGTACTTC. The encoded protein is CASSPGQGAYEQYF.

This chain uses TRBV7-2 with TRBJ1-3; D gene uncertain. The CDR3 consists of 17 residues. Germline V gene lookup returns CDR1 SGHTA and CDR2 FQGNSA. The V end was cut by 5 bases, the J end by 0 bases, with 17 bases between. Written as DNA, the CDR3 is TGTGCCAGCAGCAGAGAGGTCTGGCGGGGCTCTGGAAACACCATATATTTT. Its protein product is CASSREVWRGSGNTIYF.

The chain couples TRBV6-5 to TRBJ1-1, with 9 bases identical to TRBD1. CDR1 is MNHEY, CDR2 SVGAGI, per germline. The CDR3 totals 13 residues. Trimming cost V 2 bases and J 7 bases; bases outside gene matches: 2. The CDR3 loop is CASSYGTGLEAFF. In nucleotides, the CDR3 is TGTGCCAGCAGTTACGGGACAGGGCTTGAAGCTTTCTTT.

The V and J genes are TRBV5-1 and TRBJ2-3, with a possible D match to TRBD1 (6 bases). This CDR3 region has 15 residues. With 4 bases removed from V and 1 base from J, the gap between germline ends came to 13 bases. Germline V gene sequence: CDR1 SGHRS, CDR2 YFSETQ. CDR3 protein: CASSADRFRTDTQYF. CDR3 sequence (DNA): TGCGCCAGCAGCGCCGACAGGTTCCGCACAGATACGCAGTATTTT.

The chain is built from TRBV30 and TRBJ1-1, with a possible D match to TRBD1 (6 bases). This CDR3 comprises 11 residues. Trimming took off 4 bases at V and 7 bases at J, with 10 bases between the two ends. The germline CDR1 and CDR2 sequences are GTSNPN and SVGIG (reference sequence). Here the CDR3 DNA reads TGTGCCTGGAACAGGGATATTGAAGCTTTCTTT. It yields the protein CAWNRDIEAFF.

The chain carries TRBV19 and TRBJ2-5; 7 bases agree with TRBD2. The CDR3 is 16 residues long. Germline CDR1 is LNHDA and CDR2 is SQIVND (reference sequence). Trimming removed 3 bases from V and 2 bases from J; junction bases left unmatched: 9. CDR3 sequence reads: CASSITSGTTQETQYF. CDR3 sequence (DNA): TGTGCCAGTAGTATTACGTCCGGGACTACACAAGAGACCCAGTACTTC.

This chain uses TRBV7-2 with TRBJ2-7; TRBD1 aligns across 7 bases. Trimming at V came to 5 bases and at J to 2 bases, leaving 6 bases not matched to a gene. The CDR3 is 14 amino acids. Germline loops: CDR1 SGHTA, CDR2 FQGNSA. The CDR3 DNA follows: TGTGCCAGCAGCCTCTGGGACAGCCCCTACGAGCAGTACTTC. Protein: CASSLWDSPYEQYF.

The chain carries TRBV10-3 and TRBJ2-3; D may be TRBD2 (6 bases). The CDR3 loop spans 15 amino acids. Germline V gene sequence: CDR1 ENHRY, CDR2 SYGVKD. V lost 5 bases and J 3 bases, leaving 15 bases between the germline ends. CDR3 loop: CAISSPAGTTDTQYF. The CDR3 region has the DNA TGTGCCATCAGTTCCCCCGCGGGAACGACAGATACGCAGTATTTT.

The CDR3 DNA reads as TGTGCCAGCAGTGTTAACTTCGGGACTTACAAACAAGAGACCCAGTACTTC. It yields the protein CASSVNFGTYKQETQYF. The rearrangement uses TRBV6-1 and TRBJ2-5, with TRBD2 as a possible D gene (6 bases). The CDR3 is 17 residues long. V lost 4 bases to trimming and J lost 2 bases, with 20 bases between them. Germline values: CDR1 MNHNS, CDR2 SASEGT.

This sequence joins TRBV5-4 and TRBJ2-7; D is perhaps TRBD2 (5 bases). CDR3 length: 12 residues. Germline CDR1 is SGHNT and CDR2 is YYREEE (reference sequence). The V and J ends lost 2 bases and 5 bases respectively, with 8 bases between them. The CDR3 protein is CASSFTGDEQYF. The CDR3 nucleotides are TGTGCCAGCAGCTTTACCGGGGACGAGCAGTACTTC.

The chain links TRBV29-1 to TRBJ2-1; possible D gene TRBD1, 5 bases. V was clipped by 6 bases and J by 4 bases, with 16 bases between them. Looked up from germline, CDR1 is SQVTM and CDR2 is ANQGSEA. The CDR3 has 14 residues. The CDR3 region has the DNA TGCAGCGTCGTGCAGGGTGGTTCGTACAATGAGCAGTTCTTC. Translating gives CSVVQGGSYNEQFF.

This chain links TRBV7-9 with TRBJ1-4; 7 bases fit TRBD1. With V trimmed by 4 bases and J by 4 bases, 3 bases remained unmatched. The CDR3 extends over 14 amino acids. Germline loops: CDR1 SEHNR, CDR2 FQNEAQ (reference sequence). The DNA of the CDR3 is TGTGCCAGCAGCTCCGGACAGGTTAATGAAAAACTGTTTTTT. Translating gives CASSSGQVNEKLFF.

The gene calls are TRBV25-1 and TRBJ2-5, with TRBD1 as a possible D gene (7 bases). V was clipped by 8 bases and J by 2 bases, with 15 bases between them. CDR1 is MGHDK and CDR2 is SYGVNS in the germline V gene. The CDR3 sequence is 14 residues long. CDR3 protein: CASRGQGGQETQYF. CDR3 DNA sequence: TGTGCCAGCCGGGGGCAGGGGGGTCAAGAGACCCAGTACTTC.

The genes are TRBV27 and TRBJ1-1; D uncertain. Germline CDR1 MNHEY, CDR2 SMNVEV (reference sequence). This CDR3 spans 13 amino acids. V was clipped by 0 bases and J by 3 bases, with 5 bases between them. CDR3 protein: CASSLSLYTEAFF. As DNA, the CDR3 is TGTGCCAGCAGTTTATCTCTGTACACTGAAGCTTTCTTT.

This clone has more than one count but fewer than ten. The chain recombines TRBV6-5 with TRBJ2-7, with TRBD1 matching over 7 bases. CDR1 MNHEY and CDR2 SVGAGI come from the germline V gene. CDR3 length equals 15 residues. Germline trimming cut 6 bases from V and 3 bases from J; bases unmatched to any gene: 11. The CDR3 spells CASRRDREIIYEQYF. As DNA, the CDR3 is TGTGCCAGCAGGCGCGACAGGGAAATAATCTACGAGCAGTACTTC.